This record looks at one T cell receptor (beta chain) sequence and its context. Looked up from germline, CDR1 is SGHTA and CDR2 is FQGTGA. Losses at the gene ends were 2 bases for V and 0 bases for J; bases not matched to a gene: 3. This CDR3 is built from 16 residues. These data originate in a study of blood T cell repertoires in COVID-19. In the study's own analysis: Amplification with reference gene primers provided the estimates of nucleated cell counts. Generated by immunoSEQ multiplex PCR, the TCRdb table keeps only in-frame clones and is missing some. V, J and clone size reflect that table, while D and trimming were determined from the DNA. The table records 120,000 or so clones, around nine tenths of them present only once.

The sequencing sample was made of peripheral blood. The TCR comes from a woman over 75 with acute or convalescent COVID-19. The chain couples TRBV7-3 to TRBJ2-3, with 9 bases that match TRBD2. Here the CDR3 reads CASSLYSGGSTDTQYF. CDR3 sequence (DNA): TGTGCCAGCAGCTTATATAGCGGGGGTAGCACAGATACGCAGTATTTT. Together with reference TRBV7-3 and TRBJ2-3, the CDR3 gives the full variable domain: GAGVSQTPSNKVTEKGKYVELRCDPISGHTALYWYRQSLGQGPEFLIYFQGTGAADDSGLPNDRFFAVRPEGSVSTLKIQRTERGDSAVYLCASSLYSGGSTDTQYFGPGTRLTVL.